The present T cell receptor (beta chain) was sequenced within a study of T cell responses to AZD1222 COVID-19 vaccine. Findings of the study overall: An increase in Spike-specific TCR breadth and depth was observed after two AZD1222 doses. Donors, mostly white British, included more females; clonal diversity was possibly underestimated.

Germline V gene sequence: CDR1 SGHNT, CDR2 YYREEE (reference sequence). Trimming took off 0 bases at V and 4 bases at J, with 7 bases between the two ends. The CDR3 runs to 14 residues. Comment on this clone: Its antigen is currently unknown. The sample carries other DNA sequences with the same CDR3.

The data were produced by immunoSEQ multiplex PCR, yet TCRdb's version contains in-frame clones alone and is incomplete. The table records about 160,000 clones, roughly 90% of them present only once. Investigators merged groups given second doses at roughly 4 or roughly 12 weeks. The receptor was derived from an adult who received the AZD1222 COVID-19 vaccine. This specimen consisted of peripheral blood, obtained 28 days after the second AZD1222 dose. The rearrangement links TRBV5-4 to TRBJ2-2; D is uncertain. CDR3 coding DNA: TGTGCCAGCAGCTTGGGTGGGGTCACCGGGGAGCTGTTTTTT. This codes for CASSLGGVTGELFF.